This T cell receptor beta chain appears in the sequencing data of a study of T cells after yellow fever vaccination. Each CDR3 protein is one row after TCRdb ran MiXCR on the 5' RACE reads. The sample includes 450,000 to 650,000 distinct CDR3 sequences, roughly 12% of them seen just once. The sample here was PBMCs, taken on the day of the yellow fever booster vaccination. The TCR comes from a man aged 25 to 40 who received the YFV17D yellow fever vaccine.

CDR3 DNA sequence: TGTGCCAGCAGGGGACAGAACGTGGATAATTCACCCCTCCACTTT. Translation: CASRGQNVDNSPLHF. The chain uses TRBV2 and TRBJ1-6; TRBD1 agrees at 7 bases. J was trimmed by 5 bases and V by 6 bases; bases with no gene match: 7. Germline lookup yields CDR1 SNHLY and CDR2 FYNNEI. There are 15 residues in the CDR3. The whole variable domain, remainder taken from reference TRBV2 and TRBJ1-6, is EPEVTQTPSHQVTQMGQEVILRCVPISNHLYFYWYRQILGQKVEFLVSFYNNEISEKSEIFDDQFSVERPDGSNFTLKIRSTKLEDSAMYFCASRGQNVDNSPLHFGNGTRLTVT.